Listed here is a single T cell receptor (beta chain). No antigen is known for it. The source of the sample is a study of PD-1 blockade in classical Hodgkin lymphoma. Overall study results and limits: Prior to therapy, complete responders displayed diversity much like that of newly diagnosed patients. The repertoire differences lack a defined cause, possibly disease activity or prior therapy. Lower baseline TCR diversity was reported for newly diagnosed patients than for healthy donors. A significant rise in TCR diversity was seen by C4D1 for CD4+ cells but not for CD8+ cells.

Relapse was seen in all patients after autologous stem cell transplantation, and brentuximab vedotin exposure was variable. This table comes from immunoSEQ multiplex PCR, and its TCRdb copy is limited to in-frame clones, with some not included. The table includes about 86,000 clones, about 91% detected once. The receptor's source is a human donor with classical Hodgkin lymphoma. The source was peripheral blood mononuclear cells (PBMCs), collected before the second cycle of nivolumab.

CDR3 sequence: CASSLGSGEETQYF. The CDR3 DNA follows: TGCGCCAGCAGCTTGGGATCGGGGGAGGAGACCCAGTACTTC. This chain uses TRBV5-1 with TRBJ2-5; TRBD2 might be the D (6 bases). Germline V gene data show CDR1 as SGHRS and CDR2 as YFSETQ. The CDR3 is 14 residues long. The V and J ends lost 0 bases and 5 bases respectively, with 11 bases between them.